One sample yielded the 17 T cell receptor beta chains listed below, sequenced in a study of CD8 T cells in ankylosing spondylitis. TCRdb passed the 5' RACE reads through MiXCR, listing each CDR3 protein once. The sample holds just under 350,000 distinct CDR3 sequences, 14% to 15% seen once. Sequencing input: blood, either unsorted or a sorted T cell fraction (not recorded which). The receptors were gathered from a male donor with ankylosing spondylitis or in good health (not recorded which).

The chain employs TRBV18 and TRBJ2-5; no reliable D call. V lost 3 bases and J lost 7, with 18 bases in between. CDR3 length: 15 amino acids. The germline gives CDR1 KGHSH, CDR2 LQKENI. The CDR3 nucleotides are TGTGCCAGCTCACCTCCTTCTAAGGCGGAAGCGACCCAGTACTTC. It encodes CASSPPSKAEATQYF.

The CDR3 coding sequence is TGTGCCAGCAGATGGACGGCCTCTAACTATGGCTACACCTTC. Amino acids: CASRWTASNYGYTF. J is TRBJ1-2 and V is TRBV6-1; unclear D gene. V shed 6 bases and J shed 0 bases, with 11 bases lying between them. In germline, CDR1 is MNHNS, CDR2 SASEGT. There are 14 residues in the CDR3.

Here the CDR3 DNA reads TGTGCCAGCAGCCAAGAGGGACGGACCTACGAGCAGTACTTC. It codes for CASSQEGRTYEQYF. The chain is built from TRBV3-1 and TRBJ2-7; D assignment may be TRBD1 or TRBD2 (5 bases each). The germline gives CDR1 LGHDT, CDR2 YNNKEL (reference sequence). Trimming cost V 0 bases and J 2 bases, with 8 bases left between them. The CDR3 is made up of 14 amino acids.

The chain uses TRBV6-5 and TRBJ2-2; D possibly corresponds to TRBD2 (7 bases). The CDR3 is 16 amino acids. V shed 2 bases and J shed 3 bases, with 13 bases lying between them. CDR1 is MNHEY and CDR2 is SVGAGI in the germline V gene. The CDR3 bases are TGTGCCAGCAGTTACGGGGGGGGGCGGTACACCGGGGAGCTGTTTTTT. It encodes CASSYGGGRYTGELFF.

V gene TRBV4-1 combines with J gene TRBJ2-1, with 10 bases fitting TRBD2. Germline V gene lookup returns CDR1 MGHRA and CDR2 YSYEKL. V trimming: 4 bases; J trimming: 3 bases; junction bases outside the gene matches: 9. CDR3 length: 17 amino acids. CDR3 DNA sequence: TGCGCCAGCAGCCTGGGAGCGGGGGGGGCCGTCTACAATGAGCAGTTCTTC. This sequence encodes CASSLGAGGAVYNEQFF.

The sample holds many counts of this clonotype. The rearrangement joins TRBV12-3 or TRBV12-4 to TRBJ1-2, with D possibly TRBD1 on 5 matching bases. V was shortened by 5 bases and J by 4 bases, with 14 bases between the two germline ends. This CDR3 region has 14 residues. CDR3 DNA: TGTGCCAGCAGTACACAGAAAGGGGTCTATGGCTACACCTTC. Its translation is CASSTQKGVYGYTF.

The J gene is TRBJ2-5, the V gene TRBV5-1; D is tentatively TRBD1 or TRBD2 (5 bases each). The V gene lost 7 bases and the J gene lost 5 bases, with 21 bases spanning the gap. Per germline, CDR1 SGHRS and CDR2 YFSETQ. The CDR3 consists of 15 residues. The CDR3 loop is CASERLGGVGETQYF. CDR3 in DNA: TGCGCCAGCGAGCGTCTTGGGGGAGTGGGCGAGACCCAGTACTTC.

The chain has TRBV3-1 and TRBJ2-7; a weak D match, TRBD2 (5 bases). V shed 8 bases and J shed 3 bases, with 8 bases lying between them. The CDR3 spans 11 residues. Germline V gives CDR1 LGHDT, CDR2 YNNKEL (reference sequence). The CDR3 sequence is CASATSYEQYF. The CDR3 nucleotides read TGTGCCAGCGCTACTAGCTACGAGCAGTACTTC.

The genes are TRBV11-3 and TRBJ2-3; a possible D gene is TRBD2 (6 bases). The CDR3 runs 16 residues. The germline CDR1 and CDR2 sequences are SGHNT and YENEEA. Trimming pared 5 bases from V and 3 bases from J, leaving 18 bases between. DNA for the CDR3: TGTGCCAGCAGCCTGGGTCTAGCGAGGGTTACAGATACGCAGTATTTT. Translating gives CASSLGLARVTDTQYF.

This clonotype has only a few counts. The genes are TRBV24-1 and TRBJ2-2; a possible D gene is TRBD2 (7 bases). V gave up 4 bases and J gave up 5 bases, with 10 bases separating them. The length of the CDR3 is 14 residues. Germline loops: CDR1 KGHDR, CDR2 SFDVKD. CDR3 nucleotide sequence: TGTGCCACCAGTGAGCGGGGGCAAACCGGGGAGCTGTTTTTT. This sequence encodes CATSERGQTGELFF.

The DNA of the CDR3 is TGTGCCAGCAGTGGGGGTGTTTCGGGCTCCTCCTACGAGCAGTACTTC. Translation gives CASSGGVSGSSYEQYF. This rearrangement joins TRBV12-3 or TRBV12-4 to TRBJ2-7; D possibly matches TRBD1 or TRBD2 (5 bases each). V dropped 5 bases and J dropped 0 bases, with 17 bases sitting between them. There are 16 residues in the CDR3.

In this sample, this clonotype turned up a few times. This rearrangement joins TRBV4-1 to TRBJ2-2, with D unresolved. The CDR3 has 14 residues. Trimming stripped 8 bases from V and 2 bases from J, with 12 bases between. Germline CDR1 and CDR2: MGHRA and YSYEKL. CDR3 protein: CASRGVSNTGELFF. The CDR3 DNA follows: TGCGCCAGCCGAGGCGTTTCAAACACCGGGGAGCTGTTTTTT.

This clonotype has a count of ten or more. The V gene is TRBV15, the J gene TRBJ2-1; 9 bases are shared with TRBD2. The J segment lost 4 bases and the V segment lost 3 bases, leaving 1 base of the junction unmatched. The CDR3 consists of 14 residues. The germline V gene encodes CDR1 LNHNV and CDR2 YYDKDF (reference sequence). The CDR3 region has the DNA TGTGCCACCAGCAGGACTAGCGGATACAATGAGCAGTTCTTC. This codes for CATSRTSGYNEQFF.

The genes are TRBV10-3 and TRBJ2-3, with 10 bases fitting TRBD1. J lost 2 bases, V lost 5 bases, and 7 bases had no gene match. The CDR3 length is 16 residues. Germline CDR1 and CDR2: ENHRY and SYGVKD. CDR3 region: CAISRRTGGTTDTQYF. The CDR3 DNA reads TGTGCCATCAGTCGTAGGACAGGGGGGACCACAGATACGCAGTATTTT.

This rearrangement joins TRBV4-2 to TRBJ2-1; a weak D match, TRBD2 (6 bases). This CDR3 spans 14 amino acids. Deletions cut 4 bases from V and 6 bases from J, with 13 bases between. The germline V gene encodes CDR1 LGHNA and CDR2 YNFKEQ. Here the CDR3 reads CASSLSGAVNEQFF. Here the CDR3 DNA reads TGTGCCAGCAGCCTTTCGGGAGCCGTCAATGAGCAGTTCTTC.

This clonotype was detected a few times. The gene calls are TRBV5-6 and TRBJ2-5, with D perhaps assigned TRBD1 or TRBD2 (6 bases each). V dropped 4 bases and J dropped 0 bases, with 10 bases sitting between them. The germline V gene has CDR1 SGHDT and CDR2 YYEEEE. This CDR3 is 14 amino acids long. The CDR3 loop reads CASSPGAYQETQYF. CDR3 sequence (DNA): TGTGCCAGCAGCCCGGGGGCCTACCAAGAGACCCAGTACTTC.

The genes are TRBV7-2 and TRBJ2-3; the D call may be TRBD1 or TRBD2 (5 bases each). The CDR3 is made up of 15 amino acids. Trimming removed 1 base from V and 6 bases from J, with 14 bases in between. CDR1 and CDR2 (germline): SGHTA, FQGNSA. The CDR3 sequence is CASSLEGASWDTQYF. For the CDR3, the DNA is TGTGCCAGCAGCTTAGAAGGGGCTAGCTGGGATACGCAGTATTTT.